These 28 T cell receptor beta chains originate from one sample sequenced in a study of sequential checkpoint blockade in melanoma. The treatment is: randomized to nivolumab then ipilimumab (arm A) or the reverse (arm B). Sequencing used immunoSEQ multiplex PCR; TCRdb keeps in-frame clones, though not all of them. Here the sample spans around 16,000 clones, roughly 93% being singletons. Source: CD8+ T cells sorted from blood (inferred from file names), taken from a patient given nivolumab and ipilimumab in sequence. Receptors were obtained from a human donor with melanoma.

This clone showed up just once. The chain couples TRBV7-9 to TRBJ2-7, with D possibly matching TRBD1 (6 bases). Germline V gene lookup returns CDR1 SEHNR and CDR2 FQNEAQ (reference sequence). The V and J ends lost 4 bases and 3 bases respectively, with 19 bases between them. CDR3 length: 16 residues. In DNA, the CDR3 is TGTGCCAGCAGCTCCACACGGGACATAGAATTCTACGAGCAGTACTTC. Translating it yields CASSSTRDIEFYEQYF.

The V gene is TRBV11-2, the J gene TRBJ1-5; D is ambiguous. The CDR3 consists of 15 residues. The germline V gene has CDR1 SGHAT and CDR2 FQNNGV. V shed 5 bases and J shed 1 base, with 12 bases lying between them. The CDR3 loop reads CASSRAGSSNQPQHF. The CDR3 bases are TGTGCCAGCAGCCGAGCGGGGTCGAGCAATCAGCCCCAGCATTTT.

The V gene is TRBV28, the J gene TRBJ2-7, with TRBD2 matching 7 bases. Germline V CDR1 and CDR2: MDHEN, SYDVKM. The CDR3 has 16 residues. Losses at the gene ends were 5 bases for V and 2 bases for J; bases not matched to a gene: 12. CDR3 residues: CASSPYLGGSAYEQYF. Written as DNA, the CDR3 is TGTGCCAGCAGTCCCTATTTAGGCGGGAGTGCCTACGAGCAGTACTTC.

The chain recombines TRBV4-1 with TRBJ2-7, with D possibly TRBD1 on 6 matching bases. V lost 3 bases and J lost 2, with 17 bases in between. CDR1 and CDR2 (germline): MGHRA, YSYEKL. CDR3 length equals 16 residues. The CDR3 nucleotides are TGCGCCAGCAGCCAGGCCGGGACACCCGGCACCTACGAGCAGTACTTC. Translation gives CASSQAGTPGTYEQYF.

This chain uses TRBV28 with TRBJ1-2, with 9 bases that match TRBD1. The CDR3 is 13 residues long. J was trimmed by 6 bases and V by 7 bases; bases with no gene match: 6. Germline CDR1 and CDR2: MDHEN and SYDVKM. CDR3: CASKGTGWNGYTF. As DNA, the CDR3 is TGTGCCAGCAAGGGGACAGGGTGGAATGGCTACACCTTC.

This clone was counted between two and nine times. The V gene is TRBV4-3, the J gene TRBJ1-6; tentatively, D is TRBD1 (6 bases). Germline CDR1 and CDR2: LGHNA and YSLEER. The CDR3 runs 17 residues. Trimming took off 0 bases at V and 10 bases at J, with 19 bases between the two ends. CDR3 nucleotide sequence: TGCGCCAGCAGCCAAGATCCCCTACAGGGCAGCGGATCACCCCTCCACTTT. This sequence encodes CASSQDPLQGSGSPLHF.

This chain joins TRBV15 and TRBJ1-3, with D tentatively TRBD1 (6 bases). V was pared by 9 bases and J by 0 bases, with 12 bases between. Germline assignment: CDR1 LNHNV and CDR2 YYDKDF (reference sequence). This CDR3 is 14 amino acids long. The CDR3 sequence: CATKDSTSGNTIYF. The CDR3 DNA is TGTGCCACAAAGGACAGCACCTCTGGAAACACCATATATTTT.

This chain uses TRBV19 with TRBJ1-1; D not certain. The germline V and J ends were trimmed by 5 bases and 4 bases, with 11 bases remaining between them. Germline V gene lookup returns CDR1 LNHDA and CDR2 SQIVND (reference sequence). The CDR3 sequence is 13 residues long. In nucleotides, the CDR3 is TGTGCCAGTAGTGCCGGTTTCGGCACTGAAGCTTTCTTT. Its protein product is CASSAGFGTEAFF.

This clone was seen once. Its ends do not fully match the called genes, so a read error is possible. This sequence joins TRBV27 and TRBJ2-7; TRBD2 matches 9 bases. Germline CDR1 is MNHEY and CDR2 is SMNVEV (reference sequence). This CDR3 is 15 amino acids long. In nucleotides, the CDR3 is TGTGCCAGCAGTGTCTCGCGGGAGGGCCGTGGTGAGCAGCACTTC. Its translation is CASSVSREGRGEQHF.

The chain couples TRBV28 to TRBJ1-5; no clear D gene. Between the trimmed V and J ends, which lost 5 bases and 7 bases, there was a span of 15 bases. Germline V lookup: CDR1 MDHEN, CDR2 SYDVKM. The CDR3 extends over 14 amino acids. The CDR3 reads CASSTDPGEQPQHF. CDR3 nucleotide sequence: TGTGCCAGCAGTACGGACCCGGGAGAGCAGCCCCAGCATTTT.

The chain carries TRBV27 and TRBJ2-7, with 7 bases fitting TRBD1. V dropped 4 bases and J dropped 2; count of bases not matched to a gene: 5. Germline V gene data show CDR1 as MNHEY and CDR2 as SMNVEV (reference sequence). The CDR3 consists of 14 residues. CDR3 residues: CASSYRGAPYEQYF. The CDR3 nucleotides read TGTGCCAGCAGTTACAGGGGAGCACCCTACGAGCAGTACTTC.

The chain recombines TRBV7-8 with TRBJ2-1; 8 bases agree with TRBD2. CDR1 and CDR2 from the germline V gene are SGHVS and FQNEAQ. J gave up 6 bases and V 2 bases, and 12 bases lay outside the gene matches. The CDR3 sequence is 17 residues long. The CDR3 protein is CASSLTTLAGPGNEQFF. For the CDR3, the DNA is TGTGCCAGCAGCTTAACTACCTTAGCGGGACCGGGCAATGAGCAGTTCTTC.

The chain joins TRBV28 to TRBJ1-5, with D possibly being TRBD1 (6 bases). This CDR3 has 16 amino acids. CDR1 is MDHEN, CDR2 SYDVKM, per germline. Deletions cut 6 bases from V and 1 base from J, with 16 bases between. The CDR3 bases are TGTGCCAGCAGGCCTACACAGGGTACAAGCAATCAGCCCCAGCATTTT. Translating it yields CASRPTQGTSNQPQHF.

The CDR3 spells CASSQDLAGSAFF. The CDR3 nucleotides are TGTGCCAGCAGCCAAGATCTGGCAGGTAGTGCTTTCTTT. The V and J genes are TRBV4-2 and TRBJ1-1; D is ambiguous. V lost 0 bases to trimming and J lost 11 bases, with 13 bases between them. CDR1 is LGHNA and CDR2 is YNFKEQ in the germline V gene. The CDR3 is 13 amino acids.

This chain connects TRBV7-6 to TRBJ1-1; no firm D call. Looked up from germline, CDR1 is SGHVS and CDR2 is FNYEAQ. The CDR3 sequence is 15 residues long. The V gene lost 5 bases and the J gene lost 0 bases, with 13 bases spanning the gap. CDR3 sequence: CASSPHPMLNTEAFF. The DNA for the CDR3 is TGTGCCAGCAGCCCACATCCCATGCTGAACACTGAAGCTTTCTTT.

The chain has TRBV6-7 and TRBJ2-7; tentatively, D is TRBD1 (5 bases). TRBV6-7 is labeled an ORF, and its function is uncertain. This CDR3 has 14 amino acids. Trimming pared 8 bases from V and 2 bases from J, leaving 16 bases between. The CDR3 sequence is CASPRRQGTYEQYF. For the CDR3, the DNA is TGTGCCAGCCCTAGGCGGCAGGGTACCTACGAGCAGTACTTC.

The chain joins TRBV19 to TRBJ1-2; TRBD1 is a possible D gene (6 bases). V lost 6 bases and J lost 3, with 14 bases in between. This CDR3 region has 14 residues. Germline CDR1 and CDR2: LNHDA and SQIVND (reference sequence). The CDR3 loop is CASSRGYRDYGYTF. The CDR3 nucleotides read TGTGCCAGTAGCCGAGGGTACAGGGACTATGGCTACACCTTC.

V is TRBV13 and J is TRBJ2-7; a weak D match, TRBD2 (6 bases). Trimming took off 5 bases at V and 1 base at J, with 15 bases between the two ends. The CDR3 extends over 15 amino acids. Per germline, CDR1 PRHDT and CDR2 FYEKMQ (reference sequence). The CDR3 region is CASSAVNGRSYEQYF. The CDR3 DNA sequence: TGTGCCAGCAGCGCGGTGAACGGGAGATCCTACGAGCAGTACTTC.

The chain uses TRBV28 and TRBJ2-1; 8 bases align to TRBD1. This CDR3 is built from 14 residues. The V gene end was trimmed by 5 bases and the J gene end by 6 bases; junction bases not matched to a gene: 6. Germline-derived CDR1 and CDR2 are MDHEN and SYDVKM. The CDR3 loop reads CASSDNDRGNEQFF. The DNA for the CDR3 is TGTGCCAGCAGTGACAATGACAGGGGCAATGAGCAGTTCTTC. The full variable domain, completed using reference TRBV28 and TRBJ2-1, is DVKVTQSSRYLVKRTGEKVFLECVQDMDHENMFWYRQDPGLGLRLIYFSYDVKMKEKGDIPEGYSVSREKKERFSLILESASTNQTSMYLCASSDNDRGNEQFFGPGTRLTVL.

The chain links TRBV27 to TRBJ2-7; 11 bases are a match to TRBD2. The V and J ends lost 6 bases and 3 bases, in that order; junction bases with no gene match: 13. CDR1 MNHEY and CDR2 SMNVEV come from the germline V gene (reference sequence). This CDR3 region has 17 residues. The CDR3 nucleotides read TGTGCCAGCAGACCACTAGCGGGAGTGGTTTCGGGCTACGAGCAGTACTTC. Translation gives CASRPLAGVVSGYEQYF.

The J gene is TRBJ2-7, the V gene TRBV6-5; TRBD2 is a possible D gene (6 bases). V dropped 5 bases and J dropped 0 bases, with 14 bases sitting between them. The CDR3 loop spans 15 amino acids. Germline CDR1 is MNHEY and CDR2 is SVGAGI. In nucleotides, the CDR3 is TGTGCCAGCAGTCCCCGCGGGGAGTGCTCCTACGAGCAGTACGTC. It codes for CASSPRGECSYEQYV.

V and J are TRBV19 and TRBJ1-2, with 9 positions matching TRBD1. This CDR3 comprises 16 residues. The junction had 13 bases not matched to a gene; V was cut back by 5 bases and J by 6 bases. CDR1 LNHDA and CDR2 SQIVND come from the germline V gene (reference sequence). Here the CDR3 reads CASSWGQGVGSDGYTF. The DNA for the CDR3 is TGTGCCAGTAGTTGGGGACAGGGAGTCGGCTCGGATGGCTACACCTTC.

A single count supports this clone. This chain joins TRBV6-5 and TRBJ1-1, with 8 positions matching TRBD1. CDR3 length equals 14 residues. J was trimmed by 4 bases and V by 1 base; bases with no gene match: 2. CDR1 and CDR2 from the germline V gene are MNHEY and SVGAGI. CDR3 region: CASSYFTGGTEAFF. The CDR3, as DNA: TGTGCCAGCAGTTACTTTACAGGGGGCACTGAAGCTTTCTTT.

CDR3 residues: CAISEAGMNTEAFF. CDR3 nucleotide sequence: TGTGCCATCAGTGAAGCAGGCATGAACACTGAAGCTTTCTTT. J is TRBJ1-1 and V is TRBV10-3; no reliable D call. This CDR3 has 14 residues. Trimming took off 3 bases at V and 0 bases at J, with 8 bases between the two ends. The germline gives CDR1 ENHRY, CDR2 SYGVKD.

This clone has just one count. This chain links TRBV7-9 with TRBJ1-1, with 7 nucleotides matching TRBD1. Germline lookup yields CDR1 SEHNR and CDR2 FQNEAQ (reference sequence). The CDR3 covers 12 residues. Trimming took 1 base from V and 8 from J; bases not matched to a gene: 1. As DNA, the CDR3 is TGTGCCAGCAGCTTAGGGGACAGAGAAGCTTTCTTT. Its protein is CASSLGDREAFF.

This chain uses TRBV4-1 with TRBJ1-1; TRBD1 matches at 8 bases. This CDR3 is 15 amino acids long. The ends lost 4 bases at V and 6 bases at J; junction bases unmatched: 10. Germline-derived CDR1 and CDR2 are MGHRA and YSYEKL. CDR3 DNA sequence: TGCGCCAGCAGCCCCCCAGGGACAGGTCTACCTGAAGCTTTCTTT. Its translation is CASSPPGTGLPEAFF.

This sequence joins TRBV4-1 and TRBJ2-7; 10 bases line up with TRBD2. The germline CDR1 and CDR2 sequences are MGHRA and YSYEKL. The V gene end was trimmed by 1 base and the J gene end by 4 bases; junction bases not matched to a gene: 4. CDR3 size: 15 residues. The CDR3 DNA follows: TGCGCCAGCAGCCAAGGAGCGGGGGGGATGTACGAGCAGTACGTC. Translating it yields CASSQGAGGMYEQYV.

This sequence joins TRBV14 and TRBJ2-7, with TRBD2 matching over 14 bases. The CDR3 covers 16 residues. Germline CDR1 is SGHDN and CDR2 is FVKESK. V shed 5 bases, J shed 2 bases, and the junction held 5 bases outside the gene matches. DNA of the CDR3: TGTGCCAGCAGCTTCGGACTAGCGGGAGGACCCTACGAGCAGTACTTC. Translation gives CASSFGLAGGPYEQYF.